The next 26 T cell receptor beta chains were all read from a single sample in a study of T cell clonality in common variable immunodeficiency. The method was immunoSEQ multiplex PCR; TCRdb's version includes in-frame clones alone and lacks a portion of them. The repertoire yields 15,000 to 20,000 clones, none seen only once; the top ten contain approximately 15%. Study-level results: Fewer deletions and N-nucleotide insertions were reportedly seen in common variable immunodeficiency TCR beta sequences.

No antigens are known for them. The sample comprised peripheral blood mononuclear cells. These receptors all stem from a human donor with common variable immunodeficiency.

A remark on this clone: The read gets to within 3 residues of the CDR3 end, and the germline J gene fills in the rest. The V and J genes are TRBV19 and TRBJ2-1, with a weak D call TRBD1 (5 bases). This CDR3 has 15 residues. Germline loops: CDR1 LNHDA, CDR2 SQIVND (reference sequence). Trimming took off 10 bases at V and 2 bases at J, with 18 bases between the two ends. The covered CDR3 bases are TGTGCCACCGGCCTCCAGGGTCGAACCTACAATGAG. Translated: CATGLQGRTYNE. The CDR3 in full is CATGLQGRTYNEQFF. Looking up the rest from reference TRBV19 and TRBJ2-1 gives the full variable domain: DGGITQSPKYLFRKEGQNVTLSCEQNLNHDAMYWYRQDPGQGLRLIYYSQIVNDFQKGDIAEGYSVSREKKESFPLTVTSAQKNPTAFYLCATGLQGRTYNEQFFGPGTRLTVL.

This clone was counted ten times or more. The read ends 3 residues shy of where the CDR3 ends; the end is completed using the germline J gene. This chain connects TRBV27 to TRBJ1-6, with 9 bases aligning to TRBD1. The V gene's germline CDR1 is MNHEY and CDR2 SMNVEV (reference sequence). The CDR3 spans 15 residues. V was clipped by 7 bases and J by 7 bases; unmatched bases: 8. This CDR3 reads CASTVGQGGNSPLHF. The sequenced part of the CDR3 DNA is TGTGCCAGCACCGTGGGACAGGGTGGCAATTCACCC.

This clone was seen only a few times. The CDR3 goes on 3 residues after the read ends, and that part is filled in from the germline J gene. The gene calls are TRBV7-2 and TRBJ2-3, with 8 bases aligning to TRBD2. This CDR3 comprises 15 residues. Germline V gene lookup returns CDR1 SGHTA and CDR2 FQGNSA. Trimming at V came to 5 bases and at J to 5 bases, leaving 9 bases not matched to a gene. The CDR3 here is CASSKERGPLDTQYF. Incomplete CDR3 DNA: TGTGCCAGCAGCAAAGAGCGGGGGCCACTAGATACG.

The table lists this clone with a few counts. A much larger clone differs by one base, so this may be a read error. The CDR3 end is not reached by the read, which stops 3 residues before it; the germline J gene fills it in. This chain joins TRBV6-2 or TRBV6-3 and TRBJ2-5; the D is unclear. CDR1 and CDR2 (germline): MNHEY, SVGEGT. The CDR3 is 13 amino acids. The V end was cut by 5 bases, the J end by 5 bases, with 12 bases between. CDR3 DNA, as far as it was read: TGTGCCAGCAGTCCCAGAGCGAGGGAGACC. It is translated as CASSPRARET. In full, the CDR3 reads CASSPRARETQYF.

Turning to this clone: The read ends 3 residues early relative to the CDR3; the germline J gene fills the gap. The V and J genes are TRBV5-1 and TRBJ1-1; TRBD1 is a possible D gene (6 bases). The CDR3 runs to 13 residues. CDR1 and CDR2 from the germline V gene are SGHRS and YFSETQ. The CDR3 bases that were read are TGCGCCAGCAGCTTGGGAGGGCTACAGGGA. This encodes CASSLGGLQG. The entire CDR3 protein reads CASSLGGLQGAFF.

This clone was found many times. The read stops 3 residues short of the end of the CDR3; the missing end is completed from the germline J gene. The gene calls are TRBV5-1 and TRBJ2-2; 12 bases agree with TRBD2. The V gene's germline CDR1 is SGHRS and CDR2 YFSETQ. CDR3 length equals 17 residues. Losses at the gene ends were 1 base for V and 4 bases for J; bases not matched to a gene: 5. The sequenced part of the CDR3 DNA is TGCGCCAGCAGCTTGCTAGCGGGGGGGCTAAGCACCGGGGAG. Translated: CASSLLAGGLSTGE. The entire CDR3 reads CASSLLAGGLSTGELFF.

A few counts support this clone. The CDR3 extends 3 residues past the end of the read, so its final part is completed from the germline J gene. V is TRBV18 and J is TRBJ1-4; 7 bases are shared with TRBD1. CDR3 size: 14 residues. CDR1 KGHSH and CDR2 LQKENI come from the germline V gene. Trimming cost V 3 bases and J 8 bases; bases outside gene matches: 6. The sequenced CDR3 bases are TGTGCCAGCTCACCGGACAGGAGGAGGGAAAAA. This encodes CASSPDRRREK. The complete CDR3 reads CASSPDRRREKLFF. The whole variable domain, filled in from reference TRBV18 and TRBJ1-4, reads NAGVMQNPRHLVRRRGQEARLRCSPMKGHSHVYWYRQLPEEGLKFMVYLQKENIIDESGMPKERFSAEFPKEGPSILRIQQVVRGDSAAYFCASSPDRRREKLFFGSGTQLSVL.

There are a few counts of this clone. The read ends 3 residues early relative to the CDR3; the germline J gene fills the gap. This chain links TRBV20-1 with TRBJ1-4; 10 bases fit TRBD1. The CDR3 totals 17 residues. With 6 bases clipped from V and 4 bases from J, the junction kept 14 bases outside the gene matches. The germline CDR1 and CDR2 sequences are DFQATT and SNEGSKA (reference sequence). Here the CDR3 reads CSAGITGQGIRNEKLFF. The part of the CDR3 DNA that was read is TGCAGTGCCGGGATCACGGGACAGGGGATACGTAATGAAAAA.

Only a few counts were recorded for this clone. CDR3 protein: CASSRSASTQYF. The covered CDR3 bases are TGTGCCAGCAGCCGCTCCGCGAGTACG. The chain combines TRBV7-2 with TRBJ2-3; D ambiguous. The CDR3 end falls 3 residues outside the read, so it is completed with the germline J gene. The CDR3 totals 12 residues. The ends were cut back, 5 bases at V and 8 bases at J, with 11 bases in the middle. Looked up from germline, CDR1 is SGHTA and CDR2 is FQGNSA.

This clone has a count of ten or more. Read coverage stops 3 residues before the CDR3 terminus; the germline J gene supplies the remainder. V usage is TRBV29-1 and J usage is TRBJ1-1; no firm D call. This CDR3 is 10 amino acids long. Germline assignment: CDR1 SQVTM and CDR2 ANQGSEA. Trimming shortened V by 7 bases and J by 1 base, and 4 bases separated the two germline ends. The CDR3 bases that were read are TGCAGCGGAGGGAACACTGAA. Translation gives CSGGNTE. The entire CDR3 protein is CSGGNTEAFF.

Notes on this clone: The read comes to an end 3 residues before the CDR3 does, leaving the germline J gene to fill in the end. V is TRBV19 and J is TRBJ2-3, with 8 nucleotides matching TRBD2. Germline CDR1 is LNHDA and CDR2 is SQIVND (reference sequence). Trimming at V came to 4 bases and at J to 3 bases, leaving 12 bases not matched to a gene. The CDR3 totals 17 residues. Incomplete CDR3 DNA: TGTGCCAGTAGTAGGGACCGGGGGGGCTCCGTTACAGATACG. Encoded protein: CASSRDRGGSVTDT. The entire CDR3 sequence reads CASSRDRGGSVTDTQYF.

As concerns this clone: The observed sequence ends 3 residues before the CDR3 terminus, with the missing tail filled in from the germline J gene. J is TRBJ1-1 and V is TRBV7-9, with 8 bases fitting TRBD1. Per the germline V gene, CDR1 is SEHNR and CDR2 is FQNEAQ (reference sequence). The CDR3 is 15 residues long. Trimming took 3 bases from V and 4 from J; bases not matched to a gene: 7. The CDR3 region is CASSFRTGLGTEAFF. The DNA read from the CDR3 is TGTGCCAGCAGCTTTCGGACAGGGCTGGGCACTGAA. The entire variable domain, with the rest obtained from reference TRBV7-9 and TRBJ1-1, is as follows: DTGVSQNPRHKITKRGQNVTFRCDPISEHNRLYWYRQTLGQGPEFLTYFQNEAQLEKSRLLSDRFSAERPKGSFSTLEIQRTEQGDSAMYLCASSFRTGLGTEAFFGQGTRLTVV.

This clone has just a few counts. The CDR3 end is not reached by the read, which stops 3 residues before it; the germline J gene fills it in. The rearrangement joins TRBV18 to TRBJ2-4; maybe TRBD1 (6 bases). The V end was cut by 4 bases, the J end by 7 bases, with 11 bases between. Germline V gene lookup returns CDR1 KGHSH and CDR2 LQKENI. The CDR3 extends over 13 amino acids. The CDR3 DNA, read in part, is TGTGCCAGCTCACAGACGGACAGCAACATT. Protein product: CASSQTDSNI. The whole CDR3 region reads CASSQTDSNIQYF.

This clone was observed a few times. The read comes to an end 3 residues before the CDR3 does, leaving the germline J gene to fill in the end. J is TRBJ2-5 and V is TRBV18; D not certain. CDR1 is KGHSH, CDR2 LQKENI, per germline. This CDR3 has 12 amino acids. The V end lost 2 bases, the J end lost 5 bases, and 6 bases lay between the germline ends. The CDR3 DNA, read in part, is TGTGCCAGCTCACCAAGGCCTGAGACC. Protein sequence: CASSPRPET. From start to end, the CDR3 is CASSPRPETQYF.

This clone was detected many times. Read sequence stops 3 residues before the CDR3 end, and the germline J gene provides the missing end. The chain carries TRBV7-2 and TRBJ2-1; D remains unclear. The ends were cut back, 5 bases at V and 9 bases at J, with 5 bases in the middle. The CDR3 contains 10 residues. The germline CDR1 and CDR2 sequences are SGHTA and FQGNSA. CDR3 DNA (partial): TGTGCCAGCAGCCTCTTTGAG. Residues: CASSLFE. The full CDR3 protein reads CASSLFEQFF. The whole variable domain, remainder taken from reference TRBV7-2 and TRBJ2-1, is GAGVSQSPSNKVTEKGKDVELRCDPISGHTALYWYRQSLGQGLEFLIYFQGNSAPDKSGLPSDRFSAERTGGSVSTLTIQRTQQEDSAVYLCASSLFEQFFGPGTRLTVL.

This clone came up a few times. The read finishes 3 residues shy of the CDR3 end, and the germline J gene is used to complete it. This chain connects TRBV6-1 to TRBJ1-6; D remains ambiguous. This CDR3 is built from 17 residues. The V end was cut by 2 bases, the J end by 0 bases, with 11 bases between. Germline-derived CDR1 and CDR2 are MNHNS and SASEGT. The sequenced CDR3 bases are TGTGCCAGCAGTGAACACAGCGGTTCCTCCTATAATTCACCC. It codes for CASSEHSGSSYNSP. The entire CDR3 protein reads CASSEHSGSSYNSPLHF.

This clone was detected a few times. The CDR3 goes on 3 residues after the read ends, and that part is filled in from the germline J gene. V is TRBV7-2 and J is TRBJ2-7; the match to TRBD1 covers 7 bases. The ends lost 6 bases at V and 4 bases at J; junction bases unmatched: 6. The CDR3 loop spans 13 amino acids. The germline CDR1 and CDR2 sequences are SGHTA and FQGNSA. CDR3 sequence reads: CASSIGGAYEQYF. The DNA read from the CDR3 is TGTGCCAGCAGTATAGGGGGCGCGTACGAG. The whole variable domain, remainder taken from reference TRBV7-2 and TRBJ2-7, is GAGVSQSPSNKVTEKGKDVELRCDPISGHTALYWYRQSLGQGLEFLIYFQGNSAPDKSGLPSDRFSAERTGGSVSTLTIQRTQQEDSAVYLCASSIGGAYEQYFGPGTRLTVT.

In this sample, this clone turned up many times. The CDR3 extends 3 residues past the end of the read, so its final part is completed from the germline J gene. This rearrangement joins TRBV6-4 to TRBJ2-2, with 7 bases lining up with TRBD1. CDR3 length: 14 amino acids. Germline values: CDR1 MRHNA, CDR2 SNTAGT. V shed 4 bases, J shed 3 bases, and the junction held 2 bases outside the gene matches. The CDR3 here is CASSGDSDTGELFF. Partial CDR3 DNA: TGTGCCAGCAGTGGGGACAGTGACACCGGGGAG.

This clone was seen at least ten times. The read is 3 residues too short to cover the CDR3 end, so that end is filled in from the germline J gene. This chain connects TRBV20-1 to TRBJ2-3, with D perhaps TRBD2 (5 bases). V dropped 2 bases and J dropped 3 bases, with 12 bases sitting between them. The CDR3 has 14 amino acids. Germline V CDR1 and CDR2: DFQATT, SNEGSKA (reference sequence). The DNA read from the CDR3 is TGCAGTGCTAGATACTATCTAGCAACAGATACG. Protein sequence: CSARYYLATDT. The CDR3, in full, reads CSARYYLATDTQYF.

There are a few counts of this clone. The read ends 3 residues early relative to the CDR3; the germline J gene fills the gap. This chain links TRBV2 with TRBJ2-2, with 7 bases fitting TRBD1. The germline V gene has CDR1 SNHLY and CDR2 FYNNEI. CDR3 length equals 15 residues. V lost 5 bases, J lost 2 bases, and 5 bases stayed unmatched. CDR3: CASSFDRDNTGELFF. CDR3 DNA, as far as it was read: TGTGCCAGCAGTTTCGACAGGGACAACACCGGGGAG.

Many counts were recorded for this clone. The CDR3 goes on 3 residues after the read ends, and that part is filled in from the germline J gene. The chain employs TRBV20-1 and TRBJ2-4, with TRBD1 matching over 7 bases. In germline, CDR1 is DFQATT, CDR2 SNEGSKA (reference sequence). V shed 6 bases, J shed 3 bases, and the junction held 8 bases outside the gene matches. The CDR3 sequence is 14 residues long. The sequenced part of the CDR3 DNA is TGCAGTGCCCCGCACCGGGACAGCAAAAACATT. This codes for CSAPHRDSKNI. The whole CDR3 sequence reads CSAPHRDSKNIQYF.

This clone was recorded at least ten times. Read coverage stops 3 residues before the CDR3 terminus; the germline J gene supplies the remainder. The V call is TRBV28, the J call TRBJ2-2; 10 bases line up with TRBD2. Germline assignment: CDR1 MDHEN and CDR2 SYDVKM. After removal of 3 bases from V and 7 bases from J, the junction contained 8 bases not matched to a gene. CDR3 length: 16 residues. CDR3 sequence: CASSLRSGGADGELFF. The part of the CDR3 DNA that was read is TGTGCCAGCAGTTTGAGGAGCGGGGGGGCCGACGGGGAG.

Only a few counts were recorded for this clone. Read sequence stops 3 residues before the CDR3 end, and the germline J gene provides the missing end. The chain carries TRBV18 and TRBJ1-1; 9 nucleotides agree with TRBD1. The CDR3 has 15 amino acids. Looked up from germline, CDR1 is KGHSH and CDR2 is LQKENI. Incomplete CDR3 DNA: TGTGCCAGCTCACCCCCGGGGACAGGGAATGGGGAA. Protein product: CASSPPGTGNGE. The entire CDR3 is CASSPPGTGNGEAFF.

This clone was found many times. The chain's CDR3 is CASSPTAGSGNTIYF. The CDR3 DNA, read in part, is TGTGCCAGCTCACCGACAGCAGGCTCTGGAAACACC. V is TRBV18 and J is TRBJ1-3, with a weak D call TRBD1 (5 bases). The read comes to an end 3 residues before the CDR3 does, leaving the germline J gene to fill in the end. Germline values: CDR1 KGHSH, CDR2 LQKENI. The V gene lost 3 bases and the J gene lost 0 bases, with 9 bases spanning the gap. There are 15 residues in the CDR3.

Worth noting for this clone: The read ends 3 residues shy of where the CDR3 ends; the end is completed using the germline J gene. The chain uses TRBV2 and TRBJ1-5; possible D gene TRBD1, 5 bases. V lost 6 bases and J lost 7, with 13 bases in between. This CDR3 is 13 amino acids long. Germline-derived CDR1 and CDR2 are SNHLY and FYNNEI. CDR3: CASRGREHQPQHF. The CDR3 DNA, read in part, is TGTGCCAGCAGGGGCAGGGAACACCAGCCC.

Notes on this clone: The read falls 3 residues short of the CDR3 end, and the missing part is taken from the germline J gene. The chain recombines TRBV5-1 with TRBJ2-5, with 15 nucleotides matching TRBD2. Losses at the gene ends were 4 bases for V and 2 bases for J; bases not matched to a gene: 3. Germline-derived CDR1 and CDR2 are SGHRS and YFSETQ. This CDR3 comprises 16 residues. The covered CDR3 bases are TGCGCCAGCAGCGGGACTAGCGGGGGGCGGCAAGAGACC. Translation: CASSGTSGGRQET. The whole CDR3 region reads CASSGTSGGRQETQYF. The whole variable domain, remainder taken from reference TRBV5-1 and TRBJ2-5, is KAGVTQTPRYLIKTRGQQVTLSCSPISGHRSVSWYQQTPGQGLQFLFEYFSETQRNKGNFPGRFSGRQFSNSRSEMNVSTLELGDSALYLCASSGTSGGRQETQYFGPGTRLLVL.